These 17 T cell receptor beta chains share one sample of origin, sequenced in a study of T cell responses to AZD1222 COVID-19 vaccine. Here immunoSEQ multiplex PCR was the method, and the copy in TCRdb shows in-frame clones only, minus some. The table has approximately 120,000 clones, 70% to 90% seen once. The sample in question was peripheral blood, obtained on day 0 of AZD1222 vaccination. These receptors all stem from an adult in good health.

This sequence joins TRBV7-8 and TRBJ1-1; D unclear. Germline CDR1 is SGHVS and CDR2 is FQNEAQ. This CDR3 has 13 residues. Trimming took 5 bases from V and 5 from J, leaving 12 bases between them. In DNA form, the CDR3 reads TGTGCCAGCAGCCTCCGAGGAGTGACTGAAGCTTTCTTT. Its translation is CASSLRGVTEAFF. Combining the CDR3 with reference TRBV7-8 and TRBJ1-1 gives the whole variable domain GAGVSQSPRYKVAKRGQDVALRCDPISGHVSLFWYQQALGQGPEFLTYFQNEAQLDKSGLPSDRFFAERPEGSVSTLKIQRTQQEDSAVYLCASSLRGVTEAFFGQGTRLTVV.

This clone was found once. The chain carries TRBV7-9 and TRBJ2-7; 10 bases are shared with TRBD1. The J segment lost 4 bases and the V segment lost 5 bases, leaving 5 bases of the junction unmatched. The CDR3 consists of 14 residues. Germline V gene lookup returns CDR1 SEHNR and CDR2 FQNEAQ (reference sequence). The CDR3 spells CASSDRDRGYEQYF. The CDR3 region has the DNA TGTGCCAGCAGCGACCGGGACAGGGGTTACGAGCAGTACTTC.

For the CDR3, the DNA is TGTGCCAGCAGCCTCCTGACTAATGAAAAACTGTTTTTT. Translated, it gives CASSLLTNEKLFF. The chain carries TRBV14 and TRBJ1-4; D is ambiguous. The germline gives CDR1 SGHDN, CDR2 FVKESK. The length of the CDR3 is 13 residues. V was shortened by 4 bases and J by 2 bases, with 5 bases between the two germline ends.

The chain joins TRBV4-2 to TRBJ1-2, with D perhaps matching TRBD1 (6 bases). The CDR3 has 14 amino acids. Germline-derived CDR1 and CDR2 are LGHNA and YNFKEQ. The V end lost 4 bases, the J end lost 4 bases, and 13 bases lay between the germline ends. The CDR3: CASSLTGFSYGYTF. CDR3 nucleotides: TGTGCCAGCAGCCTAACAGGGTTTAGCTATGGCTACACCTTC.

The V gene is TRBV7-3, the J gene TRBJ2-2, with 7 bases fitting TRBD2. Germline lookup yields CDR1 SGHTA and CDR2 FQGTGA. CDR3 length: 21 residues. Trimming took 1 base from V and 3 from J; bases not matched to a gene: 20. CDR3 in amino acids: CASSLIVAQRGRQTDTGELFF. In nucleotides, the CDR3 is TGTGCCAGCAGCTTAATAGTAGCCCAGCGGGGTCGACAGACCGACACCGGGGAGCTGTTTTTT.

This chain connects TRBV5-1 to TRBJ2-3; 14 bases line up with TRBD2. CDR1 and CDR2 (germline): SGHRS, YFSETQ. The length of the CDR3 is 18 residues. Trimming took 4 bases from V and 1 from J; bases not matched to a gene: 8. CDR3: CASSVRTSGGLRTDTQYF. The CDR3 DNA reads as TGCGCCAGCAGCGTAAGGACTAGCGGGGGGCTCCGCACAGATACGCAGTATTTT.

CDR3 in DNA: TGTGCCAGCAGCGTTAATACAGGGTTTACAGATACGCAGTATTTT. It yields the protein CASSVNTGFTDTQYF. The chain joins TRBV9 to TRBJ2-3; a possible D gene is TRBD1 (6 bases). Germline CDR1 reads SGDLS; CDR2 reads YYNGEE. CDR3 length: 15 amino acids. V was cut by 2 bases and J by 3 bases, with 13 bases left in between.

This clone was counted a single time. This chain connects TRBV19 to TRBJ2-5, with unresolved D. Per the germline V gene, CDR1 is LNHDA and CDR2 is SQIVND (reference sequence). This CDR3 is built from 12 residues. V was clipped by 4 bases and J by 4 bases, with 7 bases between them. Here the CDR3 DNA reads TGTGCCAGTAGTAGGGGTAGAGAGACCCAGTACTTC. Amino acids: CASSRGRETQYF.

The V and J genes are TRBV27 and TRBJ2-5, with a tentative D call TRBD1 (5 bases). V was clipped by 5 bases and J by 2 bases, with 15 bases between them. This CDR3 region has 15 residues. Germline V CDR1 and CDR2: MNHEY, SMNVEV (reference sequence). The DNA of the CDR3 is TGTGCCAGCAGTATCCATACAGGCTTACAAGAGACCCAGTACTTC. It is translated as CASSIHTGLQETQYF.

V and J are TRBV5-1 and TRBJ2-5; D may be TRBD1 (5 bases). V lost 0 bases, J lost 4 bases, and 10 bases lay in between. This CDR3 spans 14 amino acids. Germline lookup yields CDR1 SGHRS and CDR2 YFSETQ. CDR3 in DNA: TGCGCCAGCAGCTTGGATCCAGGGATAGAGACCCAGTACTTC. It specifies CASSLDPGIETQYF.

The chain employs TRBV9 and TRBJ1-3; no definite D call. The CDR3 loop spans 14 amino acids. CDR1 and CDR2 (germline): SGDLS, YYNGEE. The V and J ends lost 0 bases and 4 bases respectively, with 8 bases between them. CDR3 nucleotide sequence: TGTGCCAGCAGCGTAGCCTCTACGGGAAACACCATATATTTT. It is translated as CASSVASTGNTIYF.

J is TRBJ1-2 and V is TRBV7-2; 12 positions agree with TRBD1. The germline V gene encodes CDR1 SGHTA and CDR2 FQGNSA. Germline trimming cut 1 base from V and 12 bases from J; bases unmatched to any gene: 6. The length of the CDR3 is 14 residues. As DNA, the CDR3 is TGTGCCAGCAGCTTAGGAGGGACAGGGGGCGCACACACCTTC. Encoded protein: CASSLGGTGGAHTF.

V is TRBV6-5 and J is TRBJ1-1; D perhaps matches TRBD1 (6 bases). The ends were cut back, 2 bases at V and 2 bases at J, with 12 bases in the middle. The germline V gene has CDR1 MNHEY and CDR2 SVGAGI. This CDR3 contains 15 residues. In nucleotides, the CDR3 is TGTGCCAGCAGTTACGGACAGAACTCAAACACTGAAGCTTTCTTT. Translated, it gives CASSYGQNSNTEAFF.

The rearrangement uses TRBV27 and TRBJ2-7; D may be TRBD2 (6 bases). In germline, CDR1 is MNHEY, CDR2 SMNVEV (reference sequence). The V end was cut by 0 bases, the J end by 3 bases, with 9 bases between. The CDR3 length is 14 residues. The CDR3 nucleotides read TGTGCCAGCAGTTTATCCGGGGGAGGCTACGAGCAGTACTTC. It specifies CASSLSGGGYEQYF.

Written as DNA, the CDR3 is TGTGCCAGCAGCCCGGGGCCCAATTCACCCCTCCACTTT. It encodes CASSPGPNSPLHF. The V call is TRBV7-2, the J call TRBJ1-6; possible D gene TRBD1, 5 bases. V was pared by 5 bases and J by 7 bases, with 9 bases between. The CDR3 extends over 13 amino acids. Per germline, CDR1 SGHTA and CDR2 FQGNSA.

This chain uses TRBV7-9 with TRBJ2-2; no clear D gene. Deletions cut 0 bases from V and 4 bases from J, with 12 bases between. This CDR3 region has 16 residues. Germline loops: CDR1 SEHNR, CDR2 FQNEAQ (reference sequence). The DNA of the CDR3 is TGTGCCAGCAGCTTAGCTCGGCAATTTGGCACCGGGGAGCTGTTTTTT. Encoded protein: CASSLARQFGTGELFF. Full variable domain (outside the CDR3, taken from reference TRBV7-9 and TRBJ2-2): DTGVSQNPRHKITKRGQNVTFRCDPISEHNRLYWYRQTLGQGPEFLTYFQNEAQLEKSRLLSDRFSAERPKGSFSTLEIQRTEQGDSAMYLCASSLARQFGTGELFFGEGSRLTVL.

V is TRBV18 and J is TRBJ1-1, with D possibly matching TRBD1 (6 bases). The ends were cut back, 4 bases at V and 4 bases at J, with 13 bases in the middle. The CDR3 extends over 14 amino acids. Germline values: CDR1 KGHSH, CDR2 LQKENI. The CDR3: CASSLSRGGTEAFF. In DNA, the CDR3 is TGTGCCAGCTCACTATCTAGGGGGGGCACTGAAGCTTTCTTT.